Below are 29 T cell receptor beta chains sequenced from a single sample in a study of T cell repertoires in cytomegalovirus infection. TCRdb analysed the reads with MiXCR anew, one entry per CDR3 protein. In the table there are under 600,000 distinct CDR3 sequences, 16% of which are singletons. Sequenced input: CD8+ T cells from PBMCs. Every receptor here comes from a human donor in good health (CMV status not recorded). Some clones in this sample may be carry-over from other donors' samples.

V gene TRBV6-2 or TRBV6-3 combines with J gene TRBJ1-3, with no clear D. CDR3 size: 13 residues. The V end was cut by 7 bases, the J end by 3 bases, with 10 bases between. The germline V gene encodes CDR1 MNHEY and CDR2 SVGEGT. The CDR3: CASKDADGNTIYF. The CDR3 DNA reads as TGTGCCAGCAAGGATGCAGATGGAAACACCATATATTTT.

The chain carries TRBV27 and TRBJ2-7; TRBD2 agrees at 14 bases. This CDR3 region has 17 residues. Germline V gene data show CDR1 as MNHEY and CDR2 as SMNVEV (reference sequence). Trimming at V came to 9 bases and at J to 6 bases, leaving 16 bases not matched to a gene. The CDR3 spells CARSLPGTSGRGGEQYF. In nucleotides, the CDR3 is TGTGCCAGAAGTCTTCCCGGGACTAGCGGGAGAGGAGGCGAGCAGTACTTC.

There are many counts of this clonotype. V gene TRBV7-7 combines with J gene TRBJ2-5; the D gene is possibly TRBD2 (5 bases). Germline CDR1 is SSHAT and CDR2 is FNYEAQ (reference sequence). The CDR3 is 16 residues long. V was pared by 5 bases and J by 0 bases, with 16 bases between. This CDR3 reads CASSPPGAAYQETQYF. Here the CDR3 DNA reads TGTGCCAGCAGCCCCCCCGGAGCGGCTTACCAAGAGACCCAGTACTTC.

This clonotype was detected only a few times. The genes are TRBV6-5 and TRBJ1-4; D is ambiguous. The germline V and J ends were trimmed by 0 bases and 1 base, with 6 bases remaining between them. The CDR3 length is 15 residues. Germline CDR1 and CDR2: MNHEY and SVGAGI. In nucleotides, the CDR3 is TGTGCCAGCAGTTACTCTATGGAAACTAATGAAAAACTGTTTTTT. Protein sequence: CASSYSMETNEKLFF.

This clonotype has a handful of counts. The genes are TRBV10-3 and TRBJ2-5, with TRBD1 as a possible D gene (6 bases). There are 13 residues in the CDR3. Trimming removed 10 bases from V and 0 bases from J, with 12 bases in between. Germline V lookup: CDR1 ENHRY, CDR2 SYGVKD. This CDR3 reads CARTTGNQETQYF. In DNA form, the CDR3 reads TGTGCCAGGACAACAGGGAACCAAGAGACCCAGTACTTC.

This clonotype was recorded many times. The genes are TRBV7-9 and TRBJ1-1; the D gene is possibly TRBD1 (6 bases). The CDR3 is 14 residues long. The germline V and J ends were trimmed by 5 bases and 2 bases, with 12 bases remaining between them. CDR1 is SEHNR, CDR2 FQNEAQ, per germline (reference sequence). For the CDR3, the DNA is TGTGCCAGCAGCAGGGGGGATGTAAACACTGAAGCTTTCTTT. Translating it yields CASSRGDVNTEAFF.

This clonotype was observed a few times. V and J are TRBV20-1 and TRBJ2-5, with 7 nucleotides matching TRBD2. This CDR3 comprises 14 residues. Germline loops: CDR1 DFQATT, CDR2 SNEGSKA (reference sequence). Trimming removed 1 base from V and 5 bases from J; junction bases left unmatched: 7. CDR3 sequence (DNA): TGCAGTGCTAGAGTCGCGGGAGTTGGGGAGACCCAGTACTTC. This codes for CSARVAGVGETQYF.

This clonotype was detected a few times. CDR3 sequence (DNA): TGTGCCAGTAGGACCAAAGTTAGGGGCGGCAATCAGCCCCAGCATTTT. Amino acids: CASRTKVRGGNQPQHF. The rearrangement links TRBV19 to TRBJ1-5; D perhaps matches TRBD1 (5 bases). Germline CDR1 and CDR2: LNHDA and SQIVND (reference sequence). This CDR3 is built from 16 residues. V was shortened by 6 bases and J by 2 bases, with 17 bases between the two germline ends.

This clonotype appeared many times. CDR3 in amino acids: CASFTGLNTEAFF. In DNA form, the CDR3 reads TGTGCCAGCTTTACAGGGCTGAACACTGAAGCTTTCTTT. The V call is TRBV6-1, the J call TRBJ1-1; weak D call: TRBD1 (6 bases). CDR1 MNHNS and CDR2 SASEGT come from the germline V gene. Trimming took off 8 bases at V and 0 bases at J, with 10 bases between the two ends. This CDR3 has 13 residues.

Written as DNA, the CDR3 is TGTGCCAGTAGCGGTGGGGAGGACACTGAAGCTTTCTTT. Protein sequence: CASSGGEDTEAFF. The V and J genes are TRBV19 and TRBJ1-1; unclear D gene. The germline V gene has CDR1 LNHDA and CDR2 SQIVND (reference sequence). Deletions cut 6 bases from V and 3 bases from J, with 11 bases between. This CDR3 has 13 residues. The whole variable domain, filled in from reference TRBV19 and TRBJ1-1, reads DGGITQSPKYLFRKEGQNVTLSCEQNLNHDAMYWYRQDPGQGLRLIYYSQIVNDFQKGDIAEGYSVSREKKESFPLTVTSAQKNPTAFYLCASSGGEDTEAFFGQGTRLTVV.

The J gene is TRBJ2-5, the V gene TRBV6-5; TRBD2 might be the D (5 bases). This CDR3 has 14 residues. V was cut by 3 bases and J by 4 bases, with 12 bases left in between. The V gene's germline CDR1 is MNHEY and CDR2 SVGAGI. CDR3 loop: CASSYREGIETQYF. Written as DNA, the CDR3 is TGTGCCAGCAGTTATCGGGAAGGAATAGAGACCCAGTACTTC.

The V and J genes are TRBV27 and TRBJ1-4; possibly TRBD1 for D (5 bases). Germline CDR1 and CDR2: MNHEY and SMNVEV (reference sequence). The V end lost 7 bases, the J end lost 6 bases, and 18 bases lay between the germline ends. This CDR3 spans 15 amino acids. CDR3 in amino acids: CASNPPRDPDEKLFF. The CDR3 DNA follows: TGTGCCAGCAACCCCCCCAGGGATCCAGATGAAAAACTGTTTTTT.

This clonotype has just a few counts. The rearrangement uses TRBV13 and TRBJ2-2; D not resolved. The V end was cut by 5 bases, the J end by 6 bases, with 16 bases between. The germline V gene has CDR1 PRHDT and CDR2 FYEKMQ (reference sequence). The CDR3 has 15 amino acids. The CDR3 DNA is TGTGCCAGCAGCATCCTGGCGACGGCGGCCGGGGAGCTGTTTTTT. As protein: CASSILATAAGELFF.

This chain uses TRBV20-1 with TRBJ2-1, with 8 bases fitting TRBD2. This CDR3 comprises 16 residues. The V segment lost 1 base and the J segment 0 bases; nucleotides outside the gene matches: 5. Germline lookup yields CDR1 DFQATT and CDR2 SNEGSKA (reference sequence). CDR3 bases: TGCAGTGCTAGAGTACTAGCGGAGAGCTCCTACAATGAGCAGTTCTTC. This sequence encodes CSARVLAESSYNEQFF.

This chain links TRBV4-1 with TRBJ2-1; 8 bases map to TRBD2. There are 17 residues in the CDR3. Losses at the gene ends were 0 bases for V and 0 bases for J; bases not matched to a gene: 4. CDR1 is MGHRA, CDR2 YSYEKL, per germline. The CDR3 reads CASSQDGGTSSYNEQFF. Here the CDR3 DNA reads TGCGCCAGCAGCCAAGATGGGGGGACTAGCTCCTACAATGAGCAGTTCTTC.

V and J are TRBV13 and TRBJ1-1; D is uncertain. The CDR3 is 13 residues long. The germline CDR1 and CDR2 sequences are PRHDT and FYEKMQ (reference sequence). Trimming shortened V by 3 bases and J by 7 bases, and 12 bases separated the two germline ends. CDR3 sequence (DNA): TGTGCCAGCAGCTTTAGTGCGCGTGGTGAAGCTTTCTTT. Its translation: CASSFSARGEAFF.

There are a few counts of this clonotype. The chain links TRBV2 to TRBJ1-5; D gene uncertain. The V gene's germline CDR1 is SNHLY and CDR2 FYNNEI. The CDR3 has 13 residues. Trimming cost V 3 bases and J 2 bases, with 5 bases left between them. The CDR3 reads CASSDGGNQPQHF. The CDR3 nucleotides read TGTGCCAGCAGTGATGGAGGCAATCAGCCCCAGCATTTT.

This clonotype was recorded many times. J is TRBJ1-1 and V is TRBV4-1; possible D gene TRBD1, 6 bases. V was pared by 3 bases and J by 4 bases, with 15 bases between. The CDR3 length is 15 residues. CDR1 is MGHRA, CDR2 YSYEKL, per germline. The CDR3 region has the DNA TGCGCCAGCAGCCATCCAATGGGACAAGCCACTGAAGCTTTCTTT. This sequence encodes CASSHPMGQATEAFF.

In this sample, this clonotype turned up many times. The chain joins TRBV4-1 to TRBJ1-5, with TRBD1 matching 7 bases. The germline V gene has CDR1 MGHRA and CDR2 YSYEKL. CDR3 size: 17 residues. Trimming at V came to 4 bases and at J to 0 bases, leaving 9 bases not matched to a gene. The CDR3 bases are TGCGCCAGCAGCCTCCACCTGGACAGGACTAGCAATCAGCCCCAGCATTTT. Translation: CASSLHLDRTSNQPQHF.

V gene TRBV2 combines with J gene TRBJ2-3; weak D call: TRBD1 (6 bases). Germline CDR1 is SNHLY and CDR2 is FYNNEI. V lost 5 bases and J lost 1, with 10 bases in between. The CDR3 has 14 residues. The CDR3 sequence is CASSFPGGTDTQYF. CDR3 nucleotides: TGTGCCAGCAGTTTCCCAGGGGGCACAGATACGCAGTATTTT. Supplemented by reference TRBV2 and TRBJ2-3, the full variable domain reads EPEVTQTPSHQVTQMGQEVILRCVPISNHLYFYWYRQILGQKVEFLVSFYNNEISEKSEIFDDQFSVERPDGSNFTLKIRSTKLEDSAMYFCASSFPGGTDTQYFGPGTRLTVL.

The chain combines TRBV28 with TRBJ2-7, with 7 bases aligning to TRBD1. This CDR3 has 15 amino acids. The V gene end was trimmed by 6 bases and the J gene end by 3 bases; junction bases not matched to a gene: 11. Germline CDR1 and CDR2: MDHEN and SYDVKM. The CDR3 DNA reads TGTGCCAGCAGATCCGGACAGGCTTGGGGCTACGAGCAGTACTTC. This codes for CASRSGQAWGYEQYF. Full variable domain (remainder filled in from reference TRBV28 and TRBJ2-7): DVKVTQSSRYLVKRTGEKVFLECVQDMDHENMFWYRQDPGLGLRLIYFSYDVKMKEKGDIPEGYSVSREKKERFSLILESASTNQTSMYLCASRSGQAWGYEQYFGPGTRLTVT.

There are many counts of this clonotype. The rearrangement joins TRBV7-9 to TRBJ2-7; a possible D gene is TRBD2 (6 bases). The J call may be incorrect, as the DNA end agrees better with TRBJ2-3. The CDR3 is 12 residues long. In germline, CDR1 is SEHNR, CDR2 FQNEAQ (reference sequence). The CDR3 loop is CASSLGGSEQYF. For the CDR3, the DNA is TGTGCCAGCAGCTTGGGAGGAAGTGAGCAGTATTTT.

V and J are TRBV11-2 and TRBJ1-2; the D gene is possibly TRBD1 (6 bases). The length of the CDR3 is 13 residues. CDR1 and CDR2 from the germline V gene are SGHAT and FQNNGV. The ends were cut back, 6 bases at V and 8 bases at J, with 16 bases in the middle. The CDR3: CASRSQGYRGYTF. CDR3 bases: TGTGCCAGCAGATCACAGGGATATCGGGGCTACACCTTC.

The chain joins TRBV12-3 or TRBV12-4 to TRBJ1-1; D gene ambiguous. V was clipped by 4 bases and J by 2 bases, with 14 bases between them. There are 15 residues in the CDR3. The CDR3 DNA follows: TGTGCCAGCAGTTCGTGGACGGCCGCCAACACTGAAGCTTTCTTT. It translates to CASSSWTAANTEAFF.

V gene TRBV3-1 combines with J gene TRBJ2-2, with a weak D call TRBD2 (6 bases). Germline CDR1 LGHDT, CDR2 YNNKEL (reference sequence). V was shortened by 8 bases and J by 0 bases, with 19 bases between the two germline ends. The CDR3 spans 17 residues. CDR3 sequence reads: CASGRRSSLANTGELFF. CDR3 DNA: TGTGCCAGCGGGAGGAGGAGCTCCTTAGCGAACACCGGGGAGCTGTTTTTT.

In its sample, this clonotype was seen many times. The chain uses TRBV24-1 and TRBJ2-1; 12 bases are a match to TRBD1. V gave up 6 bases and J gave up 8 bases; unmatched junction bases: 19. CDR1 KGHDR and CDR2 SFDVKD come from the germline V gene. The CDR3 extends over 19 amino acids. This CDR3 reads CATSRPRISGQGAPHEQFF. CDR3 DNA sequence: TGTGCCACCAGTCGGCCCCGAATTTCGGGACAGGGGGCGCCCCATGAGCAGTTCTTC.

This clonotype has ten or more counts. V usage is TRBV27 and J usage is TRBJ1-2, with 8 bases matching TRBD1. Germline CDR1 MNHEY, CDR2 SMNVEV (reference sequence). The CDR3 totals 14 residues. Trimming cost V 6 bases and J 7 bases; bases outside gene matches: 10. This CDR3 is CASRLQGDLGGYTF. The CDR3 DNA follows: TGTGCCAGCAGACTACAGGGGGACCTGGGTGGCTACACCTTC.

This clonotype occurred many times. CDR3 DNA sequence: TGTGCCAGCAGCTTACCCCGGGCAGGGCGTAACACCGGGGAGCTGTTTTTT. It yields the protein CASSLPRAGRNTGELFF. The chain employs TRBV7-6 and TRBJ2-2; D perhaps matches TRBD1 (5 bases). Germline lookup yields CDR1 SGHVS and CDR2 FNYEAQ. Trimming removed 2 bases from V and 2 bases from J, with 15 bases in between. CDR3 length: 17 amino acids. The full variable domain, with the rest looked up from reference TRBV7-6 and TRBJ2-2, is GAGVSQSPRYKVTKRGQDVALRCDPISGHVSLYWYRQALGQGPEFLTYFNYEAQQDKSGLPNDRFSAERPEGSISTLTIQRTEQRDSAMYRCASSLPRAGRNTGELFFGEGSRLTVL.

The chain uses TRBV27 and TRBJ1-5, with D possibly being TRBD1 (6 bases). The CDR3 is 13 amino acids. Trimming left V 5 bases short and J 7 bases short, with 12 bases between. Germline-derived CDR1 and CDR2 are MNHEY and SMNVEV (reference sequence). The CDR3 bases are TGTGCCAGCAGTCCCTACAGGGACCAGCCCCAGCATTTT. It is translated as CASSPYRDQPQHF.